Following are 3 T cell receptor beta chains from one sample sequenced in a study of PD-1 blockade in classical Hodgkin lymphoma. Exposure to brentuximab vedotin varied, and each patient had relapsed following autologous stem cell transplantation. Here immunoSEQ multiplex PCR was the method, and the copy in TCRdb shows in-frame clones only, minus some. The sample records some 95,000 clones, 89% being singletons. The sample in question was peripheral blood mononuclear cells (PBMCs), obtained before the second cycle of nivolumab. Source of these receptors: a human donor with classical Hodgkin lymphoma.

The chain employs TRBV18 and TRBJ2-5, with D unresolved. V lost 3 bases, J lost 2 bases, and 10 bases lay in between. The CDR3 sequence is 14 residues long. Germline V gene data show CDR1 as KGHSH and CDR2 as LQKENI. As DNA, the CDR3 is TGTGCCAGCTCACCCCAGAATATACAAGAGACCCAGTACTTC. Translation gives CASSPQNIQETQYF.

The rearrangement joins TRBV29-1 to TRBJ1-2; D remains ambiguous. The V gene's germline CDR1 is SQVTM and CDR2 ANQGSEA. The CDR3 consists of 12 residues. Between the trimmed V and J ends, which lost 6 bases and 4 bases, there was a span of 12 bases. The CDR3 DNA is TGCAGCGTGAGGGTAGCGGCCTATGGCTACACCTTC. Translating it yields CSVRVAAYGYTF.

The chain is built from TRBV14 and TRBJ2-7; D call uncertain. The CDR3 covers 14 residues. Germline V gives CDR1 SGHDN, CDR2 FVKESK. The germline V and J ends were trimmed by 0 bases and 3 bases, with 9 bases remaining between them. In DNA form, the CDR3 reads TGTGCCAGCAGCCAAGATCGAGGACGCTACGAGCAGTACTTC. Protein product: CASSQDRGRYEQYF. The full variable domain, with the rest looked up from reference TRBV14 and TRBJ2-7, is EAGVTQFPSHSVIEKGQTVTLRCDPISGHDNLYWYRRVMGKEIKFLLHFVKESKQDESGMPNNRFLAERTGGTYSTLKVQPAELEDSGVYFCASSQDRGRYEQYFGPGTRLTVT.